These 30 T cell receptor beta chains came from one sample sequenced in a study of cytomegalovirus exposure and HLA in healthy donors. 60 Vbeta and 13 Jbeta primers were used in PCR. Only in-frame clones appear in the TCRdb table, and some are missing; sequencing was by immunoSEQ multiplex PCR. The sample shows a few hundred thousand clones, about 90% of them seen only once. The sample was PBMCs. Receptor source: a woman aged 18-29 years in good health and CMV-seronegative.

V gene TRBV5-6 combines with J gene TRBJ1-5; D might be TRBD1 (6 bases). Germline CDR1 and CDR2: SGHDT and YYEEEE. The CDR3 spans 15 residues. V was pared by 4 bases and J by 0 bases, with 11 bases between. CDR3 amino acids: CASSIGTLSNQPQHF. The CDR3 DNA sequence: TGTGCCAGCAGCATCGGGACACTTAGCAATCAGCCCCAGCATTTT.

This chain uses TRBV5-1 with TRBJ2-5, with 12 bases matching TRBD2. V gave up 1 base and J gave up 1 base; unmatched junction bases: 5. Germline loops: CDR1 SGHRS, CDR2 YFSETQ. CDR3 length equals 17 residues. The CDR3 nucleotides are TGCGCCAGCAGCTTGTTCCCTAGCGGGGGGGCCCAAGAGACCCAGTACTTC. This codes for CASSLFPSGGAQETQYF.

This clone was observed a few times. This chain links TRBV9 with TRBJ2-3; maybe TRBD2 (7 bases). Trimming left V 10 bases short and J 6 bases short, with 18 bases between. The CDR3 consists of 13 residues. Germline V gene lookup returns CDR1 SGDLS and CDR2 YYNGEE. CDR3 DNA sequence: TGTGCCCCTCACGGGGGGCTGAGCGATACGCAGTATTTT. It specifies CAPHGGLSDTQYF.

The rearrangement links TRBV27 to TRBJ1-1; D not resolved. The CDR3 is made up of 14 amino acids. Trimming took 4 bases from V and 1 from J, leaving 10 bases between them. Germline V gene lookup returns CDR1 MNHEY and CDR2 SMNVEV (reference sequence). DNA for the CDR3: TGTGCCAGCAGTTCGACCCGGGGGAACACTGAAGCTTTCTTT. Protein sequence: CASSSTRGNTEAFF.

The chain recombines TRBV11-3 with TRBJ2-2, with a weak D call TRBD2 (7 bases). This CDR3 has 17 amino acids. Trimming took off 5 bases at V and 4 bases at J, with 20 bases between the two ends. Germline values: CDR1 SGHNT, CDR2 YENEEA. CDR3 bases: TGTGCCAGCAGCGTAGGACCCTCCGGGGGGCGCACCGGGGAGCTGTTTTTT. Amino acids: CASSVGPSGGRTGELFF.

The chain is built from TRBV29-1 and TRBJ2-7, with TRBD1 matching over 7 bases. Germline V CDR1 and CDR2: SQVTM, ANQGSEA. V gave up 1 base and J gave up 6 bases; unmatched junction bases: 3. This CDR3 region has 12 residues. The CDR3 loop is CSVEGTGPEQYF. The CDR3 nucleotides read TGCAGCGTTGAAGGGACAGGCCCCGAGCAGTACTTC.

The chain carries TRBV6-5 and TRBJ1-2; D not certain. V was cut by 2 bases and J by 6 bases, with 16 bases left in between. Germline V gene data show CDR1 as MNHEY and CDR2 as SVGAGI. The CDR3 sequence is 15 residues long. CDR3: CASSYGSQETNGYTF. CDR3 DNA sequence: TGTGCCAGCAGTTACGGAAGCCAAGAAACTAATGGCTACACCTTC.

The genes are TRBV29-1 and TRBJ1-3; 9 bases align to TRBD1. CDR1 and CDR2 (germline): SQVTM, ANQGSEA. Trimming at V came to 1 base and at J to 7 bases, leaving 8 bases not matched to a gene. There are 15 residues in the CDR3. The CDR3 DNA reads TGCAGCGTTGAAGGCGACAGGGGGAATCTGAACACCATATATTTT. It yields the protein CSVEGDRGNLNTIYF.

The rearrangement joins TRBV15 to TRBJ1-1; TRBD1 agrees at 7 bases. Germline values: CDR1 LNHNV, CDR2 YYDKDF (reference sequence). Trimming took 0 bases from V and 0 from J; bases not matched to a gene: 13. There are 19 residues in the CDR3. The chain's CDR3 is CATSRDRGSGGWVNTEAFF. DNA for the CDR3: TGTGCCACCAGCAGAGATAGGGGGTCAGGGGGGTGGGTGAACACTGAAGCTTTCTTT.

CDR3 DNA sequence: TGTGCCAGCAGTGAAGGGGGCGGACAGTTCCAAGAGACCCAGTACTTC. Its translation is CASSEGGGQFQETQYF. V and J are TRBV25-1 and TRBJ2-5; D may be TRBD1 (6 bases). The V gene lost 2 bases and the J gene lost 1 base, with 14 bases spanning the gap. In germline, CDR1 is MGHDK, CDR2 SYGVNS. There are 16 residues in the CDR3. Full variable domain (rest looked up from reference TRBV25-1 and TRBJ2-5): EADIYQTPRYLVIGTGKKITLECSQTMGHDKMYWYQQDPGMELHLIHYSYGVNSTEKGDLSSESTVSRIRTEHFPLTLESARPSHTSQYLCASSEGGGQFQETQYFGPGTRLLVL.

This clone was recorded once. The chain joins TRBV29-1 to TRBJ2-3; 8 positions match TRBD2. From germline, CDR1 is SQVTM and CDR2 ANQGSEA. This CDR3 is built from 15 residues. Losses at the gene ends were 2 bases for V and 1 base for J; bases not matched to a gene: 5. CDR3 protein: CSVEPLGGGTDTQYF. CDR3 nucleotide sequence: TGCAGCGTTGAACCCCTCGGGGGGGGCACAGATACGCAGTATTTT.

The chain couples TRBV2 to TRBJ2-5; 9 bases map to TRBD2. Unmatched junction bases numbered 2, after V lost 0 bases and J lost 3 bases. The germline CDR1 and CDR2 sequences are SNHLY and FYNNEI. This CDR3 is 15 amino acids long. The CDR3 nucleotides are TGTGCCAGCAGTGAAGCACCTAGCGGGGAAGAGACCCAGTACTTC. Amino acids: CASSEAPSGEETQYF.

This chain links TRBV29-1 with TRBJ2-5, with 10 bases that match TRBD2. The CDR3 spans 14 residues. With V trimmed by 3 bases and J by 5 bases, 6 bases remained unmatched. In germline, CDR1 is SQVTM, CDR2 ANQGSEA. DNA of the CDR3: TGCAGCGTTGATGCTAGCGGGGGCCGGGAGACCCAGTACTTC. It is translated as CSVDASGGRETQYF.

This clone has just one count. V is TRBV6-6 and J is TRBJ1-6, with D hard to call. Deletions cut 6 bases from V and 8 bases from J, with 20 bases between. Germline assignment: CDR1 MNHNY and CDR2 SVGAGI (reference sequence). The CDR3 sequence is 16 residues long. CDR3 in DNA: TGTGCCAGCAGGCCTACGGGTCGTGCGCGGGATTCACCCCTCCACTTT. Translated, it gives CASRPTGRARDSPLHF.

The V call is TRBV7-9, the J call TRBJ2-3; TRBD1 agrees at 8 bases. V was clipped by 1 base and J by 7 bases; unmatched bases: 4. This CDR3 is 14 amino acids long. In germline, CDR1 is SEHNR, CDR2 FQNEAQ (reference sequence). The CDR3 coding sequence is TGTGCCAGCAGCTTAGACAGGGGGTTGAATACGCAGTATTTT. Its translation is CASSLDRGLNTQYF.

The V and J genes are TRBV7-9 and TRBJ2-7; 8 bases match TRBD1. CDR1 is SEHNR and CDR2 is FQNEAQ in the germline V gene (reference sequence). Germline trimming cut 4 bases from V and 2 bases from J; bases unmatched to any gene: 10. This CDR3 has 16 residues. This chain's CDR3 is CASSSRETGETYEQYF. CDR3 bases: TGTGCCAGCAGCTCCCGGGAGACAGGGGAGACCTACGAGCAGTACTTC.

The V call is TRBV25-1, the J call TRBJ2-1, with D possibly TRBD1 on 5 matching bases. The V gene's germline CDR1 is MGHDK and CDR2 SYGVNS. The CDR3 extends over 14 amino acids. V was trimmed by 3 bases and J by 8 bases, leaving 14 bases between them. CDR3 DNA sequence: TGTGCCAGCAGTGATTATGGACAAAGGGATGAGCAGTTCTTC. This gives the protein CASSDYGQRDEQFF.

The V and J genes are TRBV4-1 and TRBJ2-1; tentatively, D is TRBD2 (6 bases). The CDR3 contains 15 residues. In germline, CDR1 is MGHRA, CDR2 YSYEKL. The germline V and J ends were trimmed by 4 bases and 4 bases, with 14 bases remaining between them. In nucleotides, the CDR3 is TGCGCCAGCAGCCTCCGGACTAACGATTACAATGAGCAGTTCTTC. It encodes CASSLRTNDYNEQFF.

This CDR3 is CATSRGATTNEQFF. The CDR3 DNA follows: TGTGCCACCAGCAGAGGAGCGACGACCAATGAGCAGTTCTTC. The chain uses TRBV15 and TRBJ2-1; D is undetermined. CDR1 LNHNV and CDR2 YYDKDF come from the germline V gene (reference sequence). This CDR3 is 14 amino acids long. V dropped 1 base and J dropped 6 bases, with 10 bases sitting between them.

J is TRBJ1-5 and V is TRBV21-1; TRBD1, the D gene given by the table, was not confirmed from the DNA. TRBV21-1 is assigned pseudogene status. This CDR3 region has 18 residues. The CDR3 here is CASSKKSWRQVSNQPQHF. CDR3 nucleotide sequence: TGTGCCAGCAGCAAAAAGAGCTGGAGACAGGTGAGCAATCAGCCCCAGCATTTT.

The chain links TRBV6-5 to TRBJ1-3; D uncertain. The CDR3 is made up of 15 amino acids. Germline V lookup: CDR1 MNHEY, CDR2 SVGAGI. Between the trimmed V and J ends, which lost 3 bases and 0 bases, there was a span of 9 bases. In DNA form, the CDR3 reads TGTGCCAGCAGTTATTCCGTCCGCTCTGGAAACACCATATATTTT. It is translated as CASSYSVRSGNTIYF.

The chain joins TRBV2 to TRBJ2-1; unclear D gene. Deletions cut 0 bases from V and 8 bases from J, with 8 bases between. CDR1 SNHLY and CDR2 FYNNEI come from the germline V gene. The CDR3 contains 13 residues. CDR3 loop: CASSEARVDEQFF. The CDR3 nucleotides are TGTGCCAGCAGTGAAGCGCGAGTCGATGAGCAGTTCTTC.

There are a few counts of this clone. The chain has TRBV10-2 and TRBJ2-7, with D maybe TRBD2 (5 bases). From germline, CDR1 is WSHSY and CDR2 SAAADI. The CDR3 runs 15 residues. Trimming shortened V by 7 bases and J by 0 bases, and 16 bases separated the two germline ends. The DNA for the CDR3 is TGCGCCAGCAATCAGGCTGCGGGTAACTCCTACGAGCAGTACTTC. Amino acids: CASNQAAGNSYEQYF.

The chain employs TRBV5-4 and TRBJ2-3, with D possibly TRBD2 on 6 matching bases. Germline loops: CDR1 SGHNT, CDR2 YYREEE (reference sequence). There are 16 residues in the CDR3. V was trimmed by 3 bases and J by 5 bases, leaving 19 bases between them. The CDR3 here is CASSSPWGDGGDTQYF. CDR3 bases: TGTGCCAGCAGCTCGCCTTGGGGGGACGGAGGAGATACGCAGTATTTT.

The J gene is TRBJ1-3, the V gene TRBV11-3; D gene unclear. Trimming stripped 1 base from V and 0 bases from J, with 4 bases between. CDR3 length: 14 residues. Germline V gene data show CDR1 as SGHNT and CDR2 as YENEEA. Here the CDR3 DNA reads TGTGCCAGCAGCTTAGTCTGCTCTGGAAACACCATATATTTT. This encodes CASSLVCSGNTIYF.

The chain links TRBV5-1 to TRBJ2-5; a weak D match, TRBD1 (5 bases). Germline V gene lookup returns CDR1 SGHRS and CDR2 YFSETQ. The CDR3 consists of 14 residues. The ends were cut back, 2 bases at V and 1 base at J, with 9 bases in the middle. CDR3 in DNA: TGCGCCAGCAGCTTTCAGGGATCCCAAGAGACCCAGTACTTC. Translation gives CASSFQGSQETQYF.

This sequence joins TRBV19 and TRBJ2-1, with 8 bases identical to TRBD1. The V segment lost 6 bases and the J segment 0 bases; nucleotides outside the gene matches: 4. Germline lookup yields CDR1 LNHDA and CDR2 SQIVND (reference sequence). The CDR3 totals 15 residues. The CDR3 region is CASRAGTGSYNEQFF. Written as DNA, the CDR3 is TGTGCCAGTAGGGCCGGGACAGGCTCCTACAATGAGCAGTTCTTC.

The rearrangement joins TRBV7-6 to TRBJ1-5; D remains unclear. V was shortened by 1 base and J by 2 bases, with 9 bases between the two germline ends. This CDR3 has 15 amino acids. The germline gives CDR1 SGHVS, CDR2 FNYEAQ. Here the CDR3 DNA reads TGTGCCAGCAGCTTAGGGGGAGGGCGCAATCAGCCCCAGCATTTT. The encoded protein is CASSLGGGRNQPQHF.

The chain recombines TRBV7-3 with TRBJ2-3, with 8 bases fitting TRBD2. From germline, CDR1 is SGHTA and CDR2 FQGTGA. Trimming removed 3 bases from V and 1 base from J; junction bases left unmatched: 6. The CDR3 is 16 residues long. CDR3: CASSFQMRGGTDTQYF. DNA for the CDR3: TGTGCCAGCAGCTTCCAGATGCGGGGGGGCACAGATACGCAGTATTTT.

The chain joins TRBV29-1 to TRBJ1-1, with 8 bases lining up with TRBD1. CDR3 length: 14 amino acids. The germline gives CDR1 SQVTM, CDR2 ANQGSEA. J was trimmed by 5 bases and V by 3 bases; bases with no gene match: 8. This CDR3 reads CSVEKTGVGTEAFF. Here the CDR3 DNA reads TGCAGCGTTGAGAAGACAGGGGTGGGGACTGAAGCTTTCTTT. The complete variable domain, with remaining parts taken from reference TRBV29-1 and TRBJ1-1, reads SAVISQKPSRDICQRGTSLTIQCQVDSQVTMMFWYRQQPGQSLTLIATANQGSEATYESGFVIDKFPISRPNLTFSTLTVSNMSPEDSSIYLCSVEKTGVGTEAFFGQGTRLTVV.